The clone carrying this T cell receptor beta chain has more than one count but fewer than ten. This record comes from a study of blood T cell repertoires in COVID-19. On the study more broadly: Researchers got acute and convalescent COVID-19 samples from the United States, Italy and Spain. PBMCs, B-cell-depleted T cells, or T cells were the source of the cDNA or gDNA that made up the material.

Germline V lookup: CDR1 SGHRS, CDR2 YFSETQ. V dropped 4 bases and J dropped 4; count of bases not matched to a gene: 5. The CDR3 runs 15 residues. Authors' methods: How many nucleated cells were present was estimated from reference gene primer amplification. Some clones are missing from TCRdb's copy, which holds only in-frame ones; the method was immunoSEQ multiplex PCR. Clone size and V and J calls were adopted from that table, with D and trimming inferred from the DNA. The sample has around 140,000 clones; 80% to 90% are singletons. The sequenced sample was peripheral blood. The chain employs TRBV5-1 and TRBJ2-2; 9 nucleotides align to TRBD2. The origin of this receptor is a man in his fifties or sixties with active or convalescent COVID-19. CDR3 residues: CASSPGTSSTGELFF. The CDR3 coding sequence is TGCGCCAGCAGCCCCGGGACTAGCAGCACCGGGGAGCTGTTTTTT.